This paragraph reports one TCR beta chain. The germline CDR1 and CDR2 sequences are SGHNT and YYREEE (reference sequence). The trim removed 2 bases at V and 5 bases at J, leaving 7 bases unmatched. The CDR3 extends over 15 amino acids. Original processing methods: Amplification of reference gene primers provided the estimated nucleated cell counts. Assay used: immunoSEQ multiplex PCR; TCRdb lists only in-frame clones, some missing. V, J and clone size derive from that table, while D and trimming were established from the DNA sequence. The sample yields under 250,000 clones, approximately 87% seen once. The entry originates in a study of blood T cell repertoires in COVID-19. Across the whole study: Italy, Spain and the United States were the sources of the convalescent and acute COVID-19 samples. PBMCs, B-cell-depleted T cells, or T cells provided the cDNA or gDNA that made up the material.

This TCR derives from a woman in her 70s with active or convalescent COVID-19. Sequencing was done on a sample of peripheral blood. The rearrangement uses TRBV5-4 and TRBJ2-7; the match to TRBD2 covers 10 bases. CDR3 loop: CASSLGAGGPDEQYF. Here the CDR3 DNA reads TGTGCCAGCAGCTTAGGAGCGGGAGGGCCTGACGAGCAGTACTTC.